A single sample is the source of the 24 T cell receptor beta chains below, sequenced in a study of T cell repertoires in aging, cancer and after chemotherapy. Peripheral blood genomic DNA, not sorted cells or RNA, was the template. Rearranged V-D-J TRB sequences were amplified with a mixed TRB-A/B primer pool. TCRdb re-derived calls from the multiplex PCR reads in MiXCR, one entry per CDR3 protein. The table lists approximately 8,400 distinct CDR3 sequences, approximately 33% of them singletons, with more than 3% in the top ten. The specimen sequenced was blood. These receptor sequences come from a human donor in good health.

This chain joins TRBV27 and TRBJ1-2, with 7 nucleotides matching TRBD1. V was pared by 5 bases and J by 2 bases, with 5 bases of the junction left unmatched. Germline V gene data show CDR1 as MNHEY and CDR2 as SMNVEV (reference sequence). The CDR3 extends over 14 amino acids. The CDR3 sequence is CASSEQGVNYGYTF. In nucleotides, the CDR3 is TGTGCCAGCAGTGAGCAGGGGGTCAACTATGGCTACACCTTC.

This clonotype was seen only once. V gene TRBV6-2 or TRBV6-3 combines with J gene TRBJ2-4; 10 bases agree with TRBD2. The CDR3 consists of 13 residues. Germline assignment: CDR1 MNHEY and CDR2 SVGEGT. The V segment lost 10 bases and the J segment 13 bases; nucleotides outside the gene matches: 13. The DNA of the CDR3 is TGTGCCACCAGCGGGGGGGAGCCGTTTGAGCAGTACTTC. Translating gives CATSGGEPFEQYF.

This clonotype came up a few times. This chain joins TRBV6-5 and TRBJ1-6, with D unresolved. This CDR3 spans 12 amino acids. V was pared by 2 bases and J by 14 bases, with 10 bases between. Looked up from germline, CDR1 is MNHEY and CDR2 is SVGAGI. This CDR3 is CASSYTISALHF. CDR3 in DNA: TGTGCCAGCAGTTACACTATTTCGGCCCTCCACTTT.

V usage is TRBV11-2 and J usage is TRBJ2-7; a possible D gene is TRBD2 (6 bases). The ends were cut back, 5 bases at V and 3 bases at J, with 17 bases in the middle. The CDR3 length is 15 residues. Germline V gives CDR1 SGHAT, CDR2 FQNNGV. In DNA form, the CDR3 reads TGTGCCAGCAGCCTCTGGACGGGGGATCTCTACGAGCAGTACTTC. Encoded protein: CASSLWTGDLYEQYF.

The V gene is TRBV7-2, the J gene TRBJ1-2; a weak D match, TRBD1 (5 bases). V shed 0 bases and J shed 4 bases, with 9 bases lying between them. The CDR3 runs 14 residues. Germline V gives CDR1 SGHTA, CDR2 FQGNSA. The CDR3 DNA sequence: TGTGCCAGCAGCTTAGCGGGGGGGGGCTATGGCTACACCTTC. Its protein product is CASSLAGGGYGYTF.

The chain employs TRBV15 and TRBJ2-3; 7 positions match TRBD1. The germline CDR1 and CDR2 sequences are LNHNV and YYDKDF (reference sequence). V trimming: 5 bases; J trimming: 5 bases; junction bases outside the gene matches: 10. The CDR3 has 15 amino acids. CDR3 region: CATSGLDRSKDTQYF. The CDR3, as DNA: TGTGCCACCAGCGGACTGGACAGGTCTAAAGATACGCAGTATTTT.

About this clonotype: This could be a read error, since a much larger clone is one nucleotide away. The chain's CDR3 is CATSRGLPAGDDEQFF. The CDR3 DNA reads TGTGCCACCAGCAGGGGTTTGCCAGCGGGGGATGATGAGCAGTTCTTC. The genes are TRBV15 and TRBJ2-1, with 8 nucleotides matching TRBD2. From germline, CDR1 is LNHNV and CDR2 YYDKDF (reference sequence). The CDR3 runs 16 residues. The V segment lost 3 bases and the J segment 8 bases; nucleotides outside the gene matches: 12. Full variable domain (rest looked up from reference TRBV15 and TRBJ2-1): DAMVIQNPRYQVTQFGKPVTLSCSQTLNHNVMYWYQQKSSQAPKLLFHYYDKDFNNEADTPDNFQSRRPNTSFCFLDIRSPGLGDTAMYLCATSRGLPAGDDEQFFGPGTRLTVL.

The chain links TRBV24-1 to TRBJ1-2, with 9 bases matching TRBD1. This CDR3 has 14 amino acids. Per germline, CDR1 KGHDR and CDR2 SFDVKD. The junction had 10 bases not matched to a gene; V was cut back by 7 bases and J by 8 bases. The CDR3 nucleotides read TGTGCCACCAGGGGCAACAGGGGGCTAAGCGGCTACACCTTC. It encodes CATRGNRGLSGYTF.

This clonotype occurred a few times. The rearrangement joins TRBV10-3 to TRBJ2-3, with TRBD1 matching over 7 bases. Per germline, CDR1 ENHRY and CDR2 SYGVKD. CDR3 length: 17 amino acids. V lost 3 bases and J lost 5; bases outside the gene matches: 14. DNA for the CDR3: TGTGCCATCAGTGATCTGGGTCGAGACAGGGATCAAGATACGCAGTATTTT. Translation: CAISDLGRDRDQDTQYF.

The rearrangement uses TRBV20-1 and TRBJ2-2; D unclear. CDR1 DFQATT and CDR2 SNEGSKA come from the germline V gene (reference sequence). The CDR3 extends over 14 amino acids. V lost 3 bases and J lost 5, with 13 bases in between. CDR3 in DNA: TGCAGTGCTAGGTTCGCAGGCGATACCGGGGAGCTGTTTTTT. Protein sequence: CSARFAGDTGELFF.

This clonotype was counted between two and nine times. The J gene is TRBJ2-5, the V gene TRBV27; perhaps TRBD1 as D (6 bases). The CDR3 has 16 amino acids. Germline-derived CDR1 and CDR2 are MNHEY and SMNVEV (reference sequence). Deletions cut 2 bases from V and 1 base from J, with 14 bases between. CDR3 bases: TGTGCCAGCAGTTTAGGGGTAAAAGGGGGCCAAGAGACCCAGTACTTC. Translation gives CASSLGVKGGQETQYF.

The CDR3 reads CASSQAGKYPSYFAEQYF. CDR3 coding DNA: TGTGCCAGCAGCCAAGCGGGGAAGTATCCCAGCTACTTTGCCGAGCAGTACTTC. The chain uses TRBV27 and TRBJ2-7; 7 bases are shared with TRBD2. V dropped 6 bases and J dropped 6; count of bases not matched to a gene: 23. The CDR3 covers 18 residues. Per germline, CDR1 MNHEY and CDR2 SMNVEV (reference sequence).

There are a few counts of this clonotype. The J gene is TRBJ2-5, the V gene TRBV6-2 or TRBV6-3; TRBD1 or TRBD2 may be the D gene (6 bases each). Germline CDR1 MNHEY, CDR2 SVGEGT. V was shortened by 6 bases and J by 5 bases, with 10 bases between the two germline ends. This CDR3 contains 12 residues. Written as DNA, the CDR3 is TGTGCCAGCAGGGGGGGCTCCGAGACCCAGTACTTC. It is translated as CASRGGSETQYF.

V and J are TRBV7-2 and TRBJ2-1; TRBD1 matches 11 bases. CDR1 and CDR2 from the germline V gene are SGHTA and FQGNSA. With 5 bases clipped from V and 4 bases from J, the junction kept 4 bases outside the gene matches. The CDR3 loop spans 15 amino acids. CDR3 sequence: CASSPDRGPYNEQFF. DNA for the CDR3: TGTGCCAGCAGCCCGGACAGGGGGCCATACAATGAGCAGTTCTTC.

The rearrangement uses TRBV20-1 and TRBJ2-2; the match to TRBD2 covers 10 bases. With 0 bases clipped from V and 3 bases from J, the junction kept 7 bases outside the gene matches. The CDR3 has 17 residues. CDR1 and CDR2 (germline): DFQATT, SNEGSKA (reference sequence). The CDR3 spells CSARDLTSGADTGELFF. As DNA, the CDR3 is TGCAGTGCTAGAGATCTCACTAGCGGGGCGGACACCGGGGAGCTGTTTTTT.

Details on this clonotype: Compared with germline, one end of the junction differs, possibly owing to a read error. The chain has TRBV10-3 and TRBJ2-7, with 8 bases matching TRBD2. Germline V gene lookup returns CDR1 ENHRY and CDR2 SYGVKD. This CDR3 spans 13 amino acids. Here the CDR3 DNA reads TGTGCCAGCAGTGCCTCCGGGACTAGCGAGCAGTACTTC. This codes for CASSASGTSEQYF.

The table lists this clonotype with a few counts. The chain carries TRBV19 and TRBJ1-5, with 8 bases identical to TRBD1. J was trimmed by 7 bases and V by 3 bases; bases with no gene match: 11. Germline V CDR1 and CDR2: LNHDA, SQIVND (reference sequence). The CDR3 extends over 16 amino acids. The CDR3 DNA is TGTGCCAGTAGTATGTCAGTGGACAGGGTTAACCAGCCCCAGCATTTT. This codes for CASSMSVDRVNQPQHF. Full variable domain (outside the CDR3, taken from reference TRBV19 and TRBJ1-5): DGGITQSPKYLFRKEGQNVTLSCEQNLNHDAMYWYRQDPGQGLRLIYYSQIVNDFQKGDIAEGYSVSREKKESFPLTVTSAQKNPTAFYLCASSMSVDRVNQPQHFGDGTRLSIL.

This clonotype has more than one count but fewer than ten. The chain carries TRBV6-5 and TRBJ1-2, with a tentative D call TRBD1 (5 bases). The V gene's germline CDR1 is MNHEY and CDR2 SVGAGI. The CDR3 extends over 14 amino acids. Trimming removed 4 bases from V and 4 bases from J, with 13 bases in between. This CDR3 reads CASSFDRLGYGYTF. In nucleotides, the CDR3 is TGTGCCAGCAGTTTCGACAGACTGGGCTATGGCTACACCTTC.

This clonotype has a handful of counts. The rearrangement links TRBV6-6 to TRBJ1-6; D is unclear. The CDR3 covers 14 residues. Deletions cut 4 bases from V and 7 bases from J, with 11 bases between. CDR1 and CDR2 from the germline V gene are MNHNY and SVGAGI (reference sequence). CDR3 residues: CASSSLRANSPLHF. CDR3 in DNA: TGTGCCAGCAGTTCCCTTCGGGCGAATTCACCCCTCCACTTT.

By sample fraction, this clonotype is medium-sized. The chain joins TRBV15 to TRBJ1-6; D remains unclear. Trimming took 1 base from V and 7 from J, leaving 17 bases between them. The CDR3 sequence is 17 residues long. Germline lookup yields CDR1 LNHNV and CDR2 YYDKDF (reference sequence). The chain's CDR3 is CATSRGGLAAANSPLHF. The CDR3 nucleotides are TGTGCCACCAGCAGAGGAGGGTTAGCAGCAGCAAATTCACCCCTCCACTTT.

Relative to its sample, this clonotype is medium-sized (0.01 to 0.1%). The V call is TRBV19, the J call TRBJ2-1; 9 positions agree with TRBD1. CDR3 length: 15 amino acids. From germline, CDR1 is LNHDA and CDR2 SQIVND (reference sequence). Losses at the gene ends were 6 bases for V and 4 bases for J; bases not matched to a gene: 7. The CDR3 protein is CASRSGQGAYNEQFF. The CDR3 bases are TGTGCCAGTAGATCGGGACAGGGAGCGTACAATGAGCAGTTCTTC.

This clonotype was detected a few times. The chain recombines TRBV12-3 or TRBV12-4 with TRBJ1-1, with D tentatively TRBD1 (5 bases). V was cut by 7 bases and J by 3 bases, with 6 bases left in between. The CDR3 loop spans 11 amino acids. The CDR3 sequence: CASKGDTEAFF. CDR3 sequence (DNA): TGTGCCAGCAAAGGGGACACTGAAGCTTTCTTT.

A few counts support this clonotype. CDR3 region: CASSFGQQASTGELFF. CDR3 DNA sequence: TGCGCCAGCAGCTTCGGACAGCAAGCGAGCACCGGGGAGCTGTTTTTT. The chain links TRBV5-1 to TRBJ2-2; D is perhaps TRBD1 (6 bases). CDR1 and CDR2 from the germline V gene are SGHRS and YFSETQ. Trimming removed 2 bases at V and 4 bases at J, with 15 bases between. CDR3 length equals 16 residues.

The chain joins TRBV20-1 to TRBJ2-7; D might be TRBD2 (5 bases). Germline lookup yields CDR1 DFQATT and CDR2 SNEGSKA (reference sequence). This CDR3 has 12 residues. CDR3 in DNA: TGCAGCCGCTCGGGGATCAACTACGAGCAGTACTTC. This gives the protein CSRSGINYEQYF.